The entry below describes one T cell receptor (beta chain). Antigen: not known. Purity exceeded 95% in all sorted populations. The data stem from a study of beta chain features in type 1 diabetes. Study-level points and caveats: Shorter TCRB CDR3s, moderately but significantly so, marked every one of the four CD4+ subsets in Type 1 diabetes patients.

The CDR3 spans 13 residues. Germline trimming cut 4 bases from V and 8 bases from J; bases unmatched to any gene: 5. The V gene's germline CDR1 is SGHDN and CDR2 FVKESK. The whole isolated RNA underwent reverse transcription, so sequencing captured expressed TCRB transcripts. The read count averaged about 3.6 million across naive, central memory and regulatory T cell samples. The protocol was immunoSEQ multiplex PCR, while the TCRdb copy is restricted to in-frame clones and leaves out a portion. The sample holds hundreds of thousands of clones, roughly a sixth seen once. The sample comprised naive CD4+ T cells from blood. This clonotype was sampled from a man between 18 and 35 years old in good health. The genes are TRBV14 and TRBJ2-4; TRBD2 agrees at 7 bases. CDR3 nucleotides: TGTGCCAGCAGCCTGTGGGGGGGAGACATTCAGTACTTC. Translated: CASSLWGGDIQYF.